These 8 T cell receptor beta chains share one sample of origin, sequenced in a study of blood T cell repertoires in COVID-19. Sequencing was performed with immunoSEQ multiplex PCR; in TCRdb, only in-frame clones are kept and a portion is missing. Of around 330,000 clones detected, 75% to 90% appear once; the ten largest clones hold approximately 5.5%. Source material: PBMCs or T cells enriched from blood (not recorded which). The receptors come from a man aged 55-75 years who had recovered from COVID-19.

J is TRBJ1-3 and V is TRBV7-9, with TRBD1 as a possible D gene (5 bases). CDR1 is SEHNR and CDR2 is FQNEAQ in the germline V gene (reference sequence). The CDR3 has 15 amino acids. The germline V and J ends were trimmed by 3 bases and 4 bases, with 13 bases remaining between them. This chain's CDR3 is CASSLTALKGNTIYF. Written as DNA, the CDR3 is TGTGCCAGCAGCTTGACAGCCCTCAAGGGAAACACCATATATTTT.

The chain recombines TRBV6-2 or TRBV6-3 with TRBJ2-2; D might be TRBD1 (6 bases). Per the germline V gene, CDR1 is MNHEY and CDR2 is SVGEGT. The CDR3 extends over 14 amino acids. V was trimmed by 5 bases and J by 6 bases, leaving 13 bases between them. In DNA, the CDR3 is TGTGCCAGCAGTAAACAGGGTTTCGCCGGGGAGCTGTTTTTT. Translation: CASSKQGFAGELFF.

The chain is built from TRBV4-2 and TRBJ1-5; D is ambiguous. V was cut by 0 bases and J by 7 bases, with 10 bases left in between. The CDR3 is 14 amino acids. The germline V gene has CDR1 LGHNA and CDR2 YNFKEQ. The CDR3 is CASSQDRRGQPQHF. The CDR3 DNA follows: TGTGCCAGCAGCCAAGATAGGAGAGGGCAGCCCCAGCATTTT.

The chain couples TRBV20-1 to TRBJ2-7, with 7 positions matching TRBD2. This CDR3 has 12 amino acids. With V trimmed by 3 bases and J by 6 bases, 5 bases remained unmatched. Germline V gene data show CDR1 as DFQATT and CDR2 as SNEGSKA (reference sequence). The CDR3 reads CSASWGGGEQYF. As DNA, the CDR3 is TGCAGTGCTAGTTGGGGCGGGGGCGAGCAGTACTTC.

The chain is built from TRBV6-5 and TRBJ1-6; 8 bases are a match to TRBD1. CDR1 and CDR2 from the germline V gene are MNHEY and SVGAGI. CDR3 size: 13 residues. V gave up 5 bases and J gave up 8 bases; unmatched junction bases: 2. CDR3 in amino acids: CASSRDRYSPLHF. The DNA for the CDR3 is TGTGCCAGCAGTCGGGACAGGTATTCACCCCTCCACTTT.

The chain joins TRBV30 to TRBJ1-3; tentatively, D is TRBD1 (6 bases). The CDR3 length is 14 residues. V was shortened by 5 bases and J by 1 base, with 12 bases between the two germline ends. Germline lookup yields CDR1 GTSNPN and CDR2 SVGIG (reference sequence). CDR3 protein: CAWARQESGNTIYF. The CDR3 region has the DNA TGTGCCTGGGCCCGACAGGAGTCTGGAAACACCATATATTTT.

CDR3 amino acids: CASSPPRGRTGKEETQYF. CDR3 DNA sequence: TGTGCCAGCAGTCCCCCCCGAGGCAGGACAGGGAAGGAAGAGACCCAGTACTTC. The J gene is TRBJ2-5, the V gene TRBV6-6, with TRBD1 identical over 8 bases. Trimming cost V 5 bases and J 3 bases; bases outside gene matches: 17. Germline V gene data show CDR1 as MNHNY and CDR2 as SVGAGI (reference sequence). CDR3 length: 18 residues.

The chain joins TRBV27 to TRBJ1-2, with D perhaps TRBD1 (6 bases). This CDR3 is 15 amino acids long. The ends were cut back, 5 bases at V and 4 bases at J, with 17 bases in the middle. From germline, CDR1 is MNHEY and CDR2 SMNVEV (reference sequence). The CDR3 coding sequence is TGTGCCAGCAGTCTGACTCACGGGACACCCTATGGCTACACCTTC. This gives the protein CASSLTHGTPYGYTF.